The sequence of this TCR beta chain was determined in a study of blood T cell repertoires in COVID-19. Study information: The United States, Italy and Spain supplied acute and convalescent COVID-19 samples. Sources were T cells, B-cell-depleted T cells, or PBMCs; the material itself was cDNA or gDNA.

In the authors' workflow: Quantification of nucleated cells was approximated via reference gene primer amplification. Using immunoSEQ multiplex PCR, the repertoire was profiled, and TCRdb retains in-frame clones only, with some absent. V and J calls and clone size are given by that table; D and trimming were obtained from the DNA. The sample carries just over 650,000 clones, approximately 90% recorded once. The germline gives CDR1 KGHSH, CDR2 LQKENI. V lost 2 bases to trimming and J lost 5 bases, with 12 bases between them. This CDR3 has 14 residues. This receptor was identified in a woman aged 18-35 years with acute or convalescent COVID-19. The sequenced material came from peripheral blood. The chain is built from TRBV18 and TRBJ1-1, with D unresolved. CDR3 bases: TGTGCCAGCTCACCAGCGGAGGTAAGGACTGAAGCTTTCTTT. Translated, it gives CASSPAEVRTEAFF.